Shown below are 28 T cell receptor beta chains from a single sample sequenced in a study of blood T cells in healthy people across ages. Then a second PCR, running roughly 6 to 11 cycles, was carried out with a sample-barcoded 5' primer and a J-beta primer mix. A single record per CDR3 protein comes from TCRdb applying MiXCR to the 5' RACE reads. This table has some 1.4 million distinct CDR3 sequences, approximately 40% appearing once. The sequencing sample was made of blood. The receptors shown here come from a woman aged 18-30 years in good health.

This clonotype was found a few times. The V gene is TRBV7-2, the J gene TRBJ2-7; TRBD2 matches 12 bases. V was clipped by 0 bases and J by 2 bases; unmatched bases: 8. Germline CDR1 and CDR2: SGHTA and FQGNSA. The CDR3 consists of 18 residues. In nucleotides, the CDR3 is TGTGCCAGCAGCTTAGCCCCAACCTCTAGCGGGAGGGCCTACGAGCAGTACTTC. Translation: CASSLAPTSSGRAYEQYF.

This clonotype was detected only a few times. The chain employs TRBV27 and TRBJ1-2; TRBD1 might be the D (6 bases). The CDR3 spans 12 residues. Trimming shortened V by 6 bases and J by 6 bases, and 11 bases separated the two germline ends. Germline CDR1 MNHEY, CDR2 SMNVEV (reference sequence). The CDR3 DNA follows: TGTGCCAGCAGATGGGGGGCAAATGGCTACACCTTC. Translating gives CASRWGANGYTF.

The rearrangement joins TRBV4-1 to TRBJ2-3, with TRBD1 matching over 8 bases. This CDR3 has 16 amino acids. V lost 1 base, J lost 0 bases, and 3 bases stayed unmatched. Germline loops: CDR1 MGHRA, CDR2 YSYEKL. CDR3 region: CASSQAQGASTDTQYF. DNA of the CDR3: TGCGCCAGCAGCCAAGCCCAGGGGGCGAGCACAGATACGCAGTATTTT.

This chain joins TRBV4-2 and TRBJ2-7, with TRBD2 identical over 13 bases. Germline-derived CDR1 and CDR2 are LGHNA and YNFKEQ. This CDR3 is built from 17 residues. V trimming: 0 bases; J trimming: 3 bases; junction bases outside the gene matches: 5. The CDR3 sequence is CASSQESGTSGNYEQYF. CDR3 sequence (DNA): TGTGCCAGCAGCCAAGAATCAGGGACTAGCGGGAACTACGAGCAGTACTTC.

The V and J genes are TRBV5-1 and TRBJ1-2; D is unresolved. The CDR3 totals 15 residues. The germline CDR1 and CDR2 sequences are SGHRS and YFSETQ. The germline V and J ends were trimmed by 0 bases and 0 bases, with 9 bases remaining between them. The CDR3 DNA is TGCGCCAGCAGCTTGGACGCCAGTACTAACTATGGCTACACCTTC. Translating gives CASSLDASTNYGYTF.

J is TRBJ2-1 and V is TRBV12-3 or TRBV12-4, with TRBD2 matching 7 bases. CDR3 length: 14 amino acids. V lost 5 bases and J lost 7; bases outside the gene matches: 8. CDR3 sequence: CASSRTSTLNEQFF. CDR3 coding DNA: TGTGCCAGCAGTCGGACTAGTACACTAAATGAGCAGTTCTTC.

J is TRBJ2-2 and V is TRBV4-1; 9 bases match TRBD2. Trimming at V came to 3 bases and at J to 3 bases, leaving 2 bases not matched to a gene. The germline V gene has CDR1 MGHRA and CDR2 YSYEKL. This CDR3 has 15 amino acids. The CDR3 region is CASSHRTSDTGELFF. In DNA form, the CDR3 reads TGCGCCAGCAGCCATAGGACTAGCGACACCGGGGAGCTGTTTTTT.

This clonotype was counted at least ten times. This chain links TRBV6-6 with TRBJ2-5, with a weak D call TRBD1 (6 bases). V lost 5 bases to trimming and J lost 2 bases, with 15 bases between them. CDR1 and CDR2 from the germline V gene are MNHNY and SVGAGI (reference sequence). The CDR3 runs to 15 residues. CDR3 DNA: TGTGCCAGCAGTGGCCGGGACAACCGACAAGAGACCCAGTACTTC. This codes for CASSGRDNRQETQYF.

The chain combines TRBV6-5 with TRBJ1-2; the D gene is possibly TRBD1 (5 bases). The CDR3 contains 12 residues. In germline, CDR1 is MNHEY, CDR2 SVGAGI. Trimming took off 2 bases at V and 7 bases at J, with 8 bases between the two ends. CDR3 in DNA: TGTGCCAGCAGTTACGGCGGGGCTGGCTACACCTTC. Its translation is CASSYGGAGYTF.

This clonotype was counted only a few times. The chain carries TRBV2 and TRBJ2-1; perhaps TRBD2 as D (6 bases). This CDR3 spans 15 amino acids. The V end lost 11 bases, the J end lost 6 bases, and 23 bases lay between the germline ends. Germline V gives CDR1 SNHLY, CDR2 FYNNEI. The CDR3, as DNA: TGTGCCGGCACCTCTGAGCGGGTGCCCTCCAATGAGCAGTTCTTC. Protein product: CAGTSERVPSNEQFF.

The chain has TRBV5-1 and TRBJ2-5; D call uncertain. The CDR3 extends over 17 amino acids. Germline lookup yields CDR1 SGHRS and CDR2 YFSETQ. V was cut by 0 bases and J by 1 base, with 16 bases left in between. CDR3 amino acids: CASSLERGGDPQETQYF. The CDR3 region has the DNA TGCGCCAGCAGCTTGGAACGCGGTGGAGATCCCCAAGAGACCCAGTACTTC.

The rearrangement links TRBV5-1 to TRBJ2-7; D is unclear. Between the trimmed V and J ends, which lost 4 bases and 9 bases, there was a span of 11 bases. The CDR3 loop spans 11 amino acids. The V gene's germline CDR1 is SGHRS and CDR2 YFSETQ. The CDR3 here is CASSTHELQYF. The DNA of the CDR3 is TGCGCCAGCAGCACCCACGAATTGCAGTACTTC. The full variable domain, its missing parts supplied by reference TRBV5-1 and TRBJ2-7, is KAGVTQTPRYLIKTRGQQVTLSCSPISGHRSVSWYQQTPGQGLQFLFEYFSETQRNKGNFPGRFSGRQFSNSRSEMNVSTLELGDSALYLCASSTHELQYFGPGTRLTVT.

This clonotype was picked up a small number of times. The chain carries TRBV7-2 and TRBJ2-3; D unclear. Per germline, CDR1 SGHTA and CDR2 FQGNSA. The V gene lost 0 bases and the J gene lost 2 bases, with 6 bases spanning the gap. The CDR3 extends over 14 amino acids. CDR3 residues: CASSLARNTDTQYF. CDR3 in DNA: TGTGCCAGCAGCTTAGCTAGGAACACAGATACGCAGTATTTT.

This clonotype occurred a few times. The chain carries TRBV29-1 and TRBJ2-1; 10 bases align to TRBD1. J was trimmed by 2 bases and V by 5 bases; bases with no gene match: 6. Per germline, CDR1 SQVTM and CDR2 ANQGSEA. The CDR3 has 15 residues. The chain's CDR3 is CSVRPGQGPYNEQFF. The DNA of the CDR3 is TGCAGCGTTCGACCGGGACAGGGGCCCTACAATGAGCAGTTCTTC.

There are a few counts of this clonotype. The chain couples TRBV6-1 to TRBJ1-1, with D unclear. This CDR3 is 12 amino acids long. Trimming left V 5 bases short and J 3 bases short, with 7 bases between. Germline V gene sequence: CDR1 MNHNS, CDR2 SASEGT. The CDR3: CASSFADTEAFF. The CDR3 DNA follows: TGTGCCAGCAGTTTCGCCGACACTGAAGCTTTCTTT.

This chain uses TRBV27 with TRBJ2-1, with 9 positions matching TRBD1. This CDR3 has 14 amino acids. The germline V gene encodes CDR1 MNHEY and CDR2 SMNVEV (reference sequence). Losses at the gene ends were 6 bases for V and 9 bases for J; bases not matched to a gene: 9. The DNA of the CDR3 is TGTGCCAGCAGAAGGGACAGGGTGAGTGGTGAGCAGTTCTTC. Its protein is CASRRDRVSGEQFF.

The rearrangement links TRBV20-1 to TRBJ2-1; no clear D gene. In germline, CDR1 is DFQATT, CDR2 SNEGSKA (reference sequence). The CDR3 loop spans 14 amino acids. V dropped 0 bases and J dropped 2 bases, with 8 bases sitting between them. The CDR3 sequence: CSAREVVAYNEQFF. CDR3 DNA: TGCAGTGCTAGAGAGGTAGTTGCCTACAATGAGCAGTTCTTC.

This clonotype was seen a few times. In DNA form, the CDR3 reads TGTGCCAGCAGCTTGGGGATTATAAGGAATGAGCAGTTCTTC. This gives the protein CASSLGIIRNEQFF. The chain has TRBV5-5 and TRBJ2-1; D remains ambiguous. CDR3 length equals 14 residues. Germline lookup yields CDR1 SGHKS and CDR2 YYEKEE (reference sequence). Trimming took off 0 bases at V and 7 bases at J, with 11 bases between the two ends. Complete variable domain (other parts from reference TRBV5-5 and TRBJ2-1): DAGVTQSPTHLIKTRGQQVTLRCSPISGHKSVSWYQQVLGQGPQFIFQYYEKEERGRGNFPDRFSARQFPNYSSELNVNALLLGDSALYLCASSLGIIRNEQFFGPGTRLTVL.

The chain recombines TRBV29-1 with TRBJ2-7; no clear D gene. CDR3 length: 11 amino acids. V was pared by 0 bases and J by 9 bases, with 9 bases between. Per the germline V gene, CDR1 is SQVTM and CDR2 is ANQGSEA. The CDR3: CSVEEGLRQYF. The CDR3 DNA is TGCAGCGTTGAAGAGGGTTTAAGGCAGTACTTC.

The V call is TRBV6-5, the J call TRBJ2-1, with TRBD1 matching over 8 bases. Germline CDR1 and CDR2: MNHEY and SVGAGI. Germline trimming cut 4 bases from V and 5 bases from J; bases unmatched to any gene: 4. The CDR3 contains 14 residues. CDR3 protein: CASSWGQVHNEQFF. For the CDR3, the DNA is TGTGCCAGCAGTTGGGGACAGGTCCACAATGAGCAGTTCTTC.

This clonotype was detected a few times. The chain combines TRBV6-1 with TRBJ2-7, with no clear D. The CDR3 has 11 amino acids. V lost 7 bases, J lost 4 bases, and 8 bases lay in between. Germline-derived CDR1 and CDR2 are MNHNS and SASEGT. CDR3 amino acids: CASTWAYEQYF. CDR3 sequence (DNA): TGTGCCAGCACTTGGGCGTACGAGCAGTACTTC.

The chain recombines TRBV28 with TRBJ1-4; D may be TRBD1 (6 bases). V gave up 3 bases and J gave up 3 bases, with 14 bases separating them. This CDR3 contains 16 residues. Looked up from germline, CDR1 is MDHEN and CDR2 is SYDVKM. The DNA for the CDR3 is TGTGCCAGCAGTTTCCCCCGGGGGGCGGCTAATGAAAAACTGTTTTTT. It translates to CASSFPRGAANEKLFF.

This chain joins TRBV30 and TRBJ1-1; D not resolved. CDR1 is GTSNPN and CDR2 is SVGIG in the germline V gene (reference sequence). The V end was cut by 3 bases, the J end by 2 bases, with 7 bases between. The CDR3 is made up of 12 amino acids. In DNA form, the CDR3 reads TGTGCCTGGAGCAGGTCAAACACTGAAGCTTTCTTT. This encodes CAWSRSNTEAFF.

This clonotype has a handful of counts. This chain joins TRBV7-9 and TRBJ2-7; D not certain. Germline values: CDR1 SEHNR, CDR2 FQNEAQ (reference sequence). The V end was cut by 7 bases, the J end by 0 bases, with 10 bases between. There are 13 residues in the CDR3. The CDR3 sequence is CASNLPGSYEQYF. In DNA form, the CDR3 reads TGTGCCAGCAATCTTCCGGGCTCCTACGAGCAGTACTTC.

The chain carries TRBV12-3 or TRBV12-4 and TRBJ2-7; D perhaps matches TRBD1 (6 bases). The CDR3 sequence is 15 residues long. V shed 7 bases and J shed 7 bases, with 23 bases lying between them. CDR3 nucleotides: TGTGCCAGCACCACAGGGTTCGTTACCTACAATGAGCAGTACTTC. As protein: CASTTGFVTYNEQYF.

V is TRBV24-1 and J is TRBJ2-5, with a weak D call TRBD1 (6 bases). Germline loops: CDR1 KGHDR, CDR2 SFDVKD. V was clipped by 1 base and J by 0 bases, with 14 bases between them. The CDR3 sequence is 17 residues long. Written as DNA, the CDR3 is TGTGCCACCAGTGATTTTCTCCCGGGACACCACCAAGAGACCCAGTACTTC. Translating gives CATSDFLPGHHQETQYF.

This clonotype was observed a single time. With a much larger clone just one base away, this may be a read error. The gene calls are TRBV7-9 and TRBJ2-7, with a tentative D call TRBD2 (5 bases). The J call may be mistaken, given a closer DNA end match to TRBJ2-5. Germline V gene sequence: CDR1 SEHNR, CDR2 FQNEAQ (reference sequence). The CDR3 spans 15 residues. CDR3 in amino acids: CASGFVGGGMETQYF. CDR3 bases: TGTGCCAGCGGCTTTGTTGGCGGAGGTATGGAGACCCAGTACTTC.

Only a few counts were recorded for this clonotype. Written as DNA, the CDR3 is TGCGCCAGCAGCATCGACCCGGTAGGGAAGGGCGCCTACGAGCAGTACTTC. This codes for CASSIDPVGKGAYEQYF. This chain links TRBV5-1 with TRBJ2-7; D is undetermined. The CDR3 has 17 residues. Germline loops: CDR1 SGHRS, CDR2 YFSETQ. V was clipped by 4 bases and J by 2 bases, with 22 bases between them.